The clone carrying this T cell receptor beta chain was seen more than once but under ten times. Some clones are missing from TCRdb's copy, which holds only in-frame ones; the method was immunoSEQ multiplex PCR. The data contain more than 550,000 clones, 80% to 90% of them singletons. The CDR3 spans 16 residues. After removal of 5 bases from V and 5 bases from J, the junction contained 13 bases not matched to a gene. The germline CDR1 and CDR2 sequences are SGHTA and FQGNSA. The data originate from a study of shared T cell receptors in the human thymus. These same data were also listed under a study on human thymus T cells. According to that study: Healthy Finnish infants undergoing corrective surgery for congenital heart defects were the donors. Corrective heart surgery yielded resections, and these provided the thymus tissue. In thymic and blood repertoires alike, V and J usage looked biased. Related reports documented highly overlapping thymic repertoires among unrelated individuals.

The chain is built from TRBV7-2 and TRBJ2-7, with 9 bases matching TRBD1. Sequencing input: thymocytes. This clonotype was obtained from a girl under three years old with a congenital heart defect. The CDR3 sequence is CASSPPPGDRDHEQYF. CDR3 bases: TGTGCCAGCAGCCCACCCCCCGGGGACAGGGACCACGAGCAGTACTTC.